The 2 T cell receptor beta chains presented below share a single source sample, sequenced in a study of blood T cells in healthy people across ages. It was with a sample-barcoded 5' primer and a J-beta primer mix that a second PCR of about 7 to 12 cycles was run. Each CDR3 protein gets one entry after TCRdb re-called the 5' RACE reads with MiXCR. The sample shows approximately 490,000 distinct CDR3 sequences, less than 25% of them seen only once. This sample also belongs to another study, concerning T cells of mothers and their children.

Material: blood. Every receptor here comes from a boy aged 5-17 years in good health.

This chain uses TRBV7-6 with TRBJ1-5; a possible D gene is TRBD1 (5 bases). V dropped 1 base and J dropped 9 bases, with 13 bases sitting between them. The CDR3 extends over 14 amino acids. Germline V gene sequence: CDR1 SGHVS, CDR2 FNYEAQ. The CDR3 loop is CASSLGGGSGPQHF. As DNA, the CDR3 is TGTGCCAGCAGCTTAGGCGGGGGAAGTGGGCCCCAGCATTTT.

The table lists this clonotype with a few counts. This chain's CDR3 is CASSITGSTYNEQFF. Written as DNA, the CDR3 is TGTGCCAGTAGTATCACCGGGAGTACGTACAATGAGCAGTTCTTC. The chain combines TRBV19 with TRBJ2-5; possibly TRBD2 for D (6 bases). TRBJ2-1 explains the end of the DNA better; the J call may be wrong. Germline CDR1 and CDR2: LNHDA and SQIVND (reference sequence). The CDR3 is 15 amino acids.